The 27 T cell receptor beta chains listed next were all sequenced from one sample in a study of shared clonotypes between healthy human individuals. Produced via immunoSEQ multiplex PCR; TCRdb's table is partial and in-frame only. The sample consists of millions of clones, 90% to 95% of them appearing once. Sequencing was done on a sample of naive CD4+ T cells sorted from blood. Subset reported: CD45RA+ positively selected. These receptor sequences come from a young man in good health.

This clone was detected only once. V usage is TRBV19 and J usage is TRBJ2-5; 7 bases fit TRBD2. CDR1 and CDR2 from the germline V gene are LNHDA and SQIVND (reference sequence). CDR3 length equals 13 residues. Losses at the gene ends were 6 bases for V and 1 base for J; bases not matched to a gene: 2. The CDR3 region has the DNA TGTGCCAGTAGAAGCGGGGCCCAAGAGACCCAGTACTTC. It translates to CASRSGAQETQYF.

A remark on this clone: At one end, the junction sequence differs from germline, possibly due to a read error. The chain has TRBV7-2 and TRBJ2-5; no clear D gene. Looked up from germline, CDR1 is SGHTA and CDR2 is FQGNSA. The CDR3 loop spans 13 amino acids. The CDR3, as DNA: TGTGCCAGCAGCTCAGGACCCCAAGGGACCCAGTACTTC. Translating gives CASSSGPQGTQYF.

The V gene is TRBV5-4, the J gene TRBJ2-4; maybe TRBD2 (6 bases). Germline V CDR1 and CDR2: SGHNT, YYREEE (reference sequence). Trimming removed 2 bases at V and 1 base at J, with 10 bases between. This CDR3 contains 15 residues. The CDR3 DNA reads TGTGCCAGCAGCTTAAGACGGGAGGCCAAAAACATTCAGTACTTC. As protein: CASSLRREAKNIQYF.

Written as DNA, the CDR3 is TGTGCCAGCAGTGAGGGTGCCTCTGGGGCCAACGTCCTGACTTTC. It encodes CASSEGASGANVLTF. This chain connects TRBV25-1 to TRBJ2-6; no clear D gene. Trimming took 3 bases from V and 0 from J, leaving 6 bases between them. In germline, CDR1 is MGHDK, CDR2 SYGVNS. The CDR3 runs 15 residues.

This clone was detected once. The chain recombines TRBV5-4 with TRBJ2-5, with 11 bases aligning to TRBD2. The V segment lost 0 bases and the J segment 3 bases; nucleotides outside the gene matches: 7. CDR3 length equals 17 residues. The germline V gene encodes CDR1 SGHNT and CDR2 YYREEE (reference sequence). CDR3 nucleotides: TGTGCCAGCAGCTTGGATTCTAGCGGGGGGTGGGAAGAGACCCAGTACTTC. It codes for CASSLDSSGGWEETQYF.

The rearrangement joins TRBV4-1 to TRBJ1-3; the D gene is possibly TRBD1 (5 bases). The CDR3 consists of 16 residues. V dropped 1 base and J dropped 0 bases, with 10 bases sitting between them. From germline, CDR1 is MGHRA and CDR2 YSYEKL. The CDR3 region is CASSQAAGLSGNTIYF. The CDR3 DNA reads TGCGCCAGCAGCCAAGCCGCGGGGCTCTCTGGAAACACCATATATTTT.

This chain joins TRBV19 and TRBJ2-7, with 9 bases aligning to TRBD1. V trimming: 3 bases; J trimming: 4 bases; junction bases outside the gene matches: 7. Germline CDR1 and CDR2: LNHDA and SQIVND (reference sequence). The CDR3 runs 15 residues. In DNA, the CDR3 is TGTGCCAGTAGTATGGGACGGGACAGGGCGTACGAGCAGTACTTC. Translation: CASSMGRDRAYEQYF.

The chain carries TRBV30 and TRBJ1-5; D is unresolved. Trimming stripped 2 bases from V and 9 bases from J, with 14 bases between. The germline CDR1 and CDR2 sequences are GTSNPN and SVGIG (reference sequence). The CDR3 covers 13 residues. The CDR3 is CAWSPSTELPQHF. In DNA form, the CDR3 reads TGTGCCTGGAGTCCATCGACGGAGCTGCCCCAGCATTTT.

V and J are TRBV19 and TRBJ1-5, with 7 bases aligning to TRBD1. V shed 4 bases and J 5 bases; nucleotides not matched to a gene: 8. Germline CDR1 and CDR2: LNHDA and SQIVND (reference sequence). The CDR3 is 15 amino acids. CDR3 region: CASSRGTVGDQPQHF. In DNA, the CDR3 is TGTGCCAGTAGTAGAGGGACAGTCGGGGATCAGCCCCAGCATTTT.

V is TRBV4-1 and J is TRBJ2-4; no firm D call. Germline V gene sequence: CDR1 MGHRA, CDR2 YSYEKL. The CDR3 has 14 amino acids. V was clipped by 4 bases and J by 6 bases, with 13 bases between them. CDR3 nucleotides: TGCGCCAGCAGCCCCATCGGCGTACGAAACATTCAGTACTTC. Protein: CASSPIGVRNIQYF.

The J gene is TRBJ2-5, the V gene TRBV5-5, with D maybe TRBD1 (6 bases). Trimming removed 2 bases from V and 2 bases from J, with 10 bases in between. The CDR3 covers 14 residues. Germline assignment: CDR1 SGHKS and CDR2 YYEKEE (reference sequence). The CDR3 DNA sequence: TGTGCCAGCAGCTTTGGACAGATACAAGAGACCCAGTACTTC. This encodes CASSFGQIQETQYF.

The V and J genes are TRBV18 and TRBJ2-1, with D maybe TRBD1 (5 bases). Between the trimmed V and J ends, which lost 6 bases and 1 base, there was a span of 10 bases. Germline V gene lookup returns CDR1 KGHSH and CDR2 LQKENI. The CDR3 loop spans 14 amino acids. For the CDR3, the DNA is TGTGCCAGCTCGATCCAGGGTTCCTACAATGAGCAGTTCTTC. This gives the protein CASSIQGSYNEQFF.

This chain links TRBV7-8 with TRBJ1-5; D not resolved. The CDR3 length is 16 residues. V lost 3 bases and J 2 bases, leaving 14 bases between the germline ends. Germline V gene lookup returns CDR1 SGHVS and CDR2 FQNEAQ. CDR3 sequence: CASSFGGESGNQPQHF. DNA for the CDR3: TGTGCCAGCAGCTTCGGCGGGGAAAGTGGCAATCAGCCCCAGCATTTT.

This chain uses TRBV6-6 with TRBJ1-1; D unclear. Germline V CDR1 and CDR2: MNHNY, SVGAGI (reference sequence). The CDR3 consists of 12 residues. Trimming removed 7 bases from V and 12 bases from J, with 18 bases in between. In DNA, the CDR3 is TGTGCCAGCATGGGGAATAGCGCGTTAACTTTCTTT. This encodes CASMGNSALTFF.

The rearrangement links TRBV9 to TRBJ1-1; the D gene is possibly TRBD1 (6 bases). The germline V and J ends were trimmed by 4 bases and 1 base, with 11 bases remaining between them. The CDR3 spans 14 residues. The germline CDR1 and CDR2 sequences are SGDLS and YYNGEE. The CDR3 bases are TGTGCCAGCAGCACCCGGGACAAGAACACTGAAGCTTTCTTT. It translates to CASSTRDKNTEAFF.

The gene calls are TRBV7-2 and TRBJ2-5; tentatively, D is TRBD2 (6 bases). The germline V gene encodes CDR1 SGHTA and CDR2 FQGNSA. The V end lost 5 bases, the J end lost 9 bases, and 19 bases lay between the germline ends. The CDR3 is 14 residues long. For the CDR3, the DNA is TGTGCCAGCAGCGTCCGGGACCCCTGGGAGGCCCAGTACTTC. The encoded protein is CASSVRDPWEAQYF.

The rearrangement uses TRBV5-4 and TRBJ2-3; D is unclear. Trimming left V 0 bases short and J 1 base short, with 9 bases between. Looked up from germline, CDR1 is SGHNT and CDR2 is YYREEE (reference sequence). The CDR3 runs 15 residues. CDR3 nucleotide sequence: TGTGCCAGCAGCTTGGATGGGGTGGGCACAGATACGCAGTATTTT. It yields the protein CASSLDGVGTDTQYF. The full variable domain, completed using reference TRBV5-4 and TRBJ2-3, is ETGVTQSPTHLIKTRGQQVTLRCSSQSGHNTVSWYQQALGQGPQFIFQYYREEENGRGNFPPRFSGLQFPNYSSELNVNALELDDSALYLCASSLDGVGTDTQYFGPGTRLTVL.

Comments on this clone: This sample includes further DNA sequences coding for the same CDR3. DNA for the CDR3: TGCGCCAGCAGCTTGGAGGACAGGGGCACAGATACGCAGTATTTT. This gives the protein CASSLEDRGTDTQYF. The chain joins TRBV5-1 to TRBJ2-3; 8 nucleotides align to TRBD1. V was pared by 0 bases and J by 1 base, with 1 base of the junction left unmatched. Germline V gene data show CDR1 as SGHRS and CDR2 as YFSETQ. This CDR3 contains 15 residues.

The gene calls are TRBV30 and TRBJ2-7, with D possibly being TRBD2 (6 bases). The germline gives CDR1 GTSNPN, CDR2 SVGIG (reference sequence). The CDR3 loop spans 15 amino acids. Between the trimmed V and J ends, which lost 0 bases and 0 bases, there was a span of 12 bases. CDR3 in amino acids: CAWSVSIGSSYEQYF. The DNA for the CDR3 is TGTGCCTGGAGTGTAAGTATCGGGAGCTCCTACGAGCAGTACTTC.

The chain recombines TRBV11-2 with TRBJ2-2; D gene uncertain. Germline values: CDR1 SGHAT, CDR2 FQNNGV. V lost 5 bases to trimming and J lost 10 bases, with 11 bases between them. The CDR3 is 12 residues long. CDR3 amino acids: CASSQVEAELFF. CDR3 in DNA: TGTGCCAGCAGCCAGGTTGAGGCGGAGCTGTTTTTT.

About this clone: A much bigger clone sits one base away, suggesting this may be a read error. The gene calls are TRBV15 and TRBJ1-1; D perhaps matches TRBD1 (5 bases). The germline V gene has CDR1 LNHNV and CDR2 YYDKDF (reference sequence). The CDR3 totals 15 residues. The CDR3 region has the DNA TGTGTCACCAGCGTACGACAGAACATGAACACTGAAGCTTTCTTT. Its protein is CVTSVRQNMNTEAFF. Combining the CDR3 with reference TRBV15 and TRBJ1-1 gives the whole variable domain DAMVIQNPRYQVTQFGKPVTLSCSQTLNHNVMYWYQQKSSQAPKLLFHYYDKDFNNEADTPDNFQSRRPNTSFCFLDIRSPGLGDTAMYLCVTSVRQNMNTEAFFGQGTRLTVV.

The V and J genes are TRBV11-2 and TRBJ1-6; D gene uncertain. The V gene's germline CDR1 is SGHAT and CDR2 FQNNGV. CDR3 length equals 13 residues. Trimming left V 5 bases short and J 9 bases short, with 11 bases between. The CDR3 loop is CASSTQPGSPLHF. CDR3 sequence (DNA): TGTGCCAGCAGCACCCAGCCCGGTTCACCCCTCCACTTT.

This clone has just one count. Other DNA sequences in the sample encode the same CDR3. The V call is TRBV5-1, the J call TRBJ2-2; D is ambiguous. Germline CDR1 reads SGHRS; CDR2 reads YFSETQ. The CDR3 extends over 14 amino acids. The V end lost 1 base, the J end lost 0 bases, and 4 bases lay between the germline ends. The CDR3 protein is CASSLRTNTGELFF. CDR3 coding DNA: TGCGCCAGCAGCTTGCGGACGAACACCGGGGAGCTGTTTTTT.

The CDR3 coding sequence is TGTGCCAGCAGACCGGGACTAGCGGGGGAGACCCAGTACTTC. It codes for CASRPGLAGETQYF. The chain combines TRBV7-2 with TRBJ2-5; 13 bases agree with TRBD2. Germline CDR1 is SGHTA and CDR2 is FQGNSA. This CDR3 region has 14 residues. The ends lost 6 bases at V and 5 bases at J; junction bases unmatched: 3.

This chain links TRBV6-6 with TRBJ1-2, with a weak D call TRBD1 (5 bases). CDR1 and CDR2 (germline): MNHNY, SVGAGI (reference sequence). Trimming removed 4 bases from V and 0 bases from J, with 12 bases in between. CDR3 length: 15 amino acids. Here the CDR3 reads CASSSRGESNYGYTF. In DNA, the CDR3 is TGTGCCAGCAGTTCCCGGGGGGAATCTAACTATGGCTACACCTTC.

On this clone: In the same sample, other DNA sequences code for this CDR3. The V call is TRBV7-2, the J call TRBJ2-7; 9 nucleotides agree with TRBD1. The CDR3 consists of 13 residues. Germline lookup yields CDR1 SGHTA and CDR2 FQGNSA. J gave up 2 bases and V 5 bases, and 1 base lay outside the gene matches. This CDR3 reads CASSRDRAYEQYF. In nucleotides, the CDR3 is TGTGCCAGCAGCCGGGACAGGGCCTACGAGCAGTACTTC.

The V gene is TRBV29-1, the J gene TRBJ2-5, with 12 bases fitting TRBD1. The V and J ends lost 6 bases and 1 base, in that order; junction bases with no gene match: 3. Germline CDR1 is SQVTM and CDR2 is ANQGSEA. The CDR3 is made up of 14 amino acids. This chain's CDR3 is CSVGDRGPQETQYF. CDR3 nucleotides: TGCAGCGTCGGGGACAGGGGGCCCCAAGAGACCCAGTACTTC.